Presented here are 31 T cell receptor beta chains from one specimen sequenced in a study of T cells expressing NK-cell markers. Each CDR3 protein gets one entry in TCRdb, which reprocessed the 5' RACE reads and gives no DNA. There are some 150,000 distinct CDR3 sequences in the sample, with less than 15% held by the top ten. Sequencing was performed on blood T cells: a sorted CD56 or NKG2C T cell subset, CD4+ or CD8+ T cells, or bulk PBMC T cells (not recorded which). The receptors originated from a man in his late teens or twenties in good health.

CDR3 in amino acids: CASKLGEGVGYNEQFF. J is TRBJ2-1 and V is TRBV12-3 or TRBV12-4; the TRBD2 assignment by TCRdb is unverifiable without DNA. The CDR3 has 16 residues.

The CDR3 sequence is CASSPDTGNEQFF. The chain combines TRBV7-9 with TRBJ2-1. From germline, CDR1 is SEHNR and CDR2 FQNEAQ (reference sequence). The CDR3 contains 13 residues.

V is TRBV14 and J is TRBJ2-3; TCRdb's assignment of TRBD2 cannot be checked, as there is no DNA. This CDR3 has 18 amino acids. The germline CDR1 and CDR2 sequences are SGHDN and FVKESK. The CDR3 loop reads CASSQEGLPLLSTDTQYF.

The chain links TRBV5-1 to TRBJ2-3; the D call from TCRdb, TRBD1, cannot be confirmed without DNA. The CDR3 runs to 16 residues. Germline values: CDR1 SGHRS, CDR2 YFSETQ. The CDR3 region is CASSPLSGEDTDTQYF.

The V and J genes are TRBV12-3 or TRBV12-4 and TRBJ2-4; TCRdb outputs TRBD1, but without DNA this stays unchecked. This CDR3 has 22 residues. CDR3 region: CASSLGDRGPYGLGLAKNIQYF.

The J gene is TRBJ2-2, the V gene TRBV29-1; TCRdb picks TRBD1, but there is no DNA to check that call. Germline CDR1 and CDR2: SQVTM and ANQGSEA. The CDR3 length is 12 residues. CDR3 region: CTGTGGNGELFF.

This chain uses TRBV11-1 with TRBJ2-1; TCRdb picks TRBD2, but there is no DNA to check that call. The CDR3 has 17 amino acids. Per the germline V gene, CDR1 is SGHAT and CDR2 is FQDESV (reference sequence). This chain's CDR3 is CASSLAPGSQPGNEQFF.

The gene calls are TRBV24-1 and TRBJ2-1; TCRdb calls TRBD2, which cannot be checked without DNA. The germline CDR1 and CDR2 sequences are KGHDR and SFDVKD. The CDR3 runs to 18 residues. The CDR3 protein is CATSDLPTSGRELSEQFF.

The chain combines TRBV6-5 with TRBJ2-1; the D call of TRBD2 rests on TCRdb alone, since no DNA is present to check it. The CDR3 length is 16 residues. The germline gives CDR1 MNHEY, CDR2 SVGAGI. This CDR3 reads CASSSKREESYNEQFF.

V is TRBV27 and J is TRBJ2-1. This CDR3 spans 11 amino acids. The germline V gene has CDR1 MNHEY and CDR2 SMNVEV (reference sequence). This CDR3 is CASSSQFGQFF.

CDR3: CATQRRGDYEQYF. The chain joins TRBV28 to TRBJ2-7; TCRdb indicates TRBD1, and absent DNA this call remains unverified. The germline gives CDR1 MDHEN, CDR2 SYDVKM. The CDR3 is made up of 13 amino acids.

CDR3 protein: CASSRGSRATLLSGANVLTF. This chain connects TRBV6-2 or TRBV6-3 to TRBJ2-6; TCRdb's D call of TRBD2 is untestable without DNA. This CDR3 has 20 amino acids. Germline CDR1 reads MNHEY; CDR2 reads SVGEGT.

The CDR3 is CASSEPPANTGELFF. This chain joins TRBV6-1 and TRBJ2-2. The germline gives CDR1 MNHNS, CDR2 SASEGT. The CDR3 consists of 15 residues.

The chain employs TRBV25-1 and TRBJ2-1. CDR3 length: 13 amino acids. CDR1 is MGHDK and CDR2 is SYGVNS in the germline V gene. The CDR3 sequence: CASSEGKLNEQFF.

The chain has TRBV18 and TRBJ2-5; TCRdb lists TRBD1, though no DNA is available to test this call. CDR1 and CDR2 from the germline V gene are KGHSH and LQKENI. The CDR3 runs to 15 residues. The CDR3 spells CASSPPGDPGETQYF.

J is TRBJ1-5 and V is TRBV6-2 or TRBV6-3; TCRdb names TRBD1, which stays unverified in the absence of DNA. The CDR3 covers 17 residues. The germline V gene has CDR1 MNHEY and CDR2 SVGEGT. CDR3 loop: CASSSWQGPYSNQPQHF.

The chain has TRBV29-1 and TRBJ2-7; checking the TCRdb D call of TRBD1 is not possible without DNA. The CDR3 consists of 13 residues. The germline gives CDR1 SQVTM, CDR2 ANQGSEA. The CDR3 sequence: CSVTGGLSYEQYF.

This rearrangement joins TRBV7-6 to TRBJ2-5; with no DNA, the TCRdb D assignment of TRBD2 cannot be verified. Germline values: CDR1 SGHVS, CDR2 FNYEAQ. The CDR3 consists of 14 residues. CDR3 in amino acids: CASSLGGSLETQYF.

The rearrangement uses TRBV20-1 and TRBJ1-5; TCRdb picks TRBD1, but there is no DNA to check that call. There are 15 residues in the CDR3. Germline loops: CDR1 DFQATT, CDR2 SNEGSKA (reference sequence). The CDR3 reads CSASNLGQPNQPQHF.

V usage is TRBV20-1 and J usage is TRBJ2-3. The germline CDR1 and CDR2 sequences are DFQATT and SNEGSKA (reference sequence). This CDR3 contains 14 residues. The CDR3 sequence is CSAREAPSTDTQYF.

This rearrangement joins TRBV5-1 to TRBJ2-2; with no DNA, the TCRdb D assignment of TRBD2 cannot be verified. Germline CDR1 is SGHRS and CDR2 is YFSETQ. This CDR3 comprises 14 residues. CDR3: CASSPASGSGELFF.

This sequence joins TRBV12-3 or TRBV12-4 and TRBJ2-7; TCRdb's assignment of TRBD1 cannot be checked, as there is no DNA. The CDR3 length is 13 residues. CDR3: CASSLDRAHEQYF.

The V and J genes are TRBV27 and TRBJ2-4; TCRdb outputs TRBD2, but without DNA this stays unchecked. The CDR3 has 17 amino acids. Germline CDR1 reads MNHEY; CDR2 reads SMNVEV (reference sequence). This chain's CDR3 is CASSHQSGEQAKNIQYF.

The rearrangement links TRBV7-9 to TRBJ2-2; TCRdb reports TRBD2, a call that lacks DNA to check it against. Germline V gene lookup returns CDR1 SEHNR and CDR2 FQNEAQ (reference sequence). The CDR3 covers 17 residues. The CDR3 spells CASTFQQSGPNTGELFF.

The rearrangement uses TRBV4-1 and TRBJ2-1; TCRdb proposes TRBD1, but this gene call is untestable without DNA. This CDR3 spans 14 amino acids. Looked up from germline, CDR1 is MGHRA and CDR2 is YSYEKL. CDR3 protein: CASSQSTGYNEQFF.

The V and J genes are TRBV14 and TRBJ1-1; the D call of TRBD1 rests on TCRdb alone, since no DNA is present to check it. There are 14 residues in the CDR3. CDR1 and CDR2 from the germline V gene are SGHDN and FVKESK. CDR3 protein: CASSPTGANTEAFF.

This chain joins TRBV27 and TRBJ2-3. The germline gives CDR1 MNHEY, CDR2 SMNVEV (reference sequence). The CDR3 runs to 14 residues. The chain's CDR3 is CASSLVRMGDTQYF.

The chain employs TRBV12-3 or TRBV12-4 and TRBJ2-2; TCRdb indicates TRBD2, and absent DNA this call remains unverified. CDR3 size: 15 residues. The CDR3 loop is CASSRLAGVNGELFF.

This chain connects TRBV9 to TRBJ2-2; TCRdb's assignment of TRBD1 cannot be checked, as there is no DNA. Germline CDR1 is SGDLS and CDR2 is YYNGEE. The length of the CDR3 is 14 residues. CDR3 protein: CASSVGQGTGELFF.

The chain is built from TRBV3-1 and TRBJ2-7; the D gene TCRdb calls, TRBD1, cannot be checked with no DNA. The length of the CDR3 is 15 residues. CDR1 and CDR2 (germline): LGHDT, YNNKEL (reference sequence). The CDR3 reads CASSHKGYPLYEQYF.

V is TRBV7-2 and J is TRBJ1-1. The germline V gene encodes CDR1 SGHTA and CDR2 FQGNSA. The CDR3 consists of 13 residues. CDR3 protein: CASSLDVNTEAFF.